This TCR beta chain was retrieved from a study of T-cell reconstitution after alpha-beta-depleted transplantation in children. Preparation of the TCRbeta library involved a method that used unique molecular identifiers. TCRdb processed the PCR reads anew with MiXCR; each CDR3 protein has one entry. The sample lists approximately 130,000 distinct CDR3 sequences, roughly 10% occurring once. The CDR3 loop spans 15 amino acids. The V gene's germline CDR1 is SGHRS and CDR2 YFSETQ. V dropped 0 bases and J dropped 5 bases, with 11 bases sitting between them. Notes on the study in general: Reportedly, alpha-beta T cells present about two months post-transplant originated from several hundred expanded clones of graft origin. Day-60 TCRbeta diversity that was high in some patients was derived from surviving recipient T cells and thymic progenitors.

This clonotype has at least ten counts. The antigen remains unidentified. This clonotype was obtained from a girl under two years old who had a stem cell transplant for combined immunodeficiency, so the T cells may come from the graft donor. The material was PBMCs, mostly from graft donor cells, obtained 180 days after TCRalphabeta/CD19-depleted stem cell transplant. V usage is TRBV5-1 and J usage is TRBJ2-2; maybe TRBD2 (6 bases). The CDR3 region is CASSLDRGSTGELFF. CDR3 DNA: TGCGCCAGCAGCTTGGACCGGGGGAGTACCGGGGAGCTGTTTTTT.